This record covers a single T cell receptor (beta chain). This specimen belongs to a study of blood T cell repertoires in COVID-19. V was trimmed by 6 bases and J by 2 bases, leaving 10 bases between them. CDR1 and CDR2 from the germline V gene are LNHDA and SQIVND (reference sequence). The CDR3 consists of 13 residues. Sequencing was performed with immunoSEQ multiplex PCR; in TCRdb, only in-frame clones are kept and a portion is missing. The sample has under 200,000 clones; around four fifths are singletons. The chain employs TRBV19 and TRBJ1-2; weak D call: TRBD1 (6 bases). Sequencing input: peripheral blood. The TCR originated in a man between 60 and 70 years old with COVID-19, enrolled during active disease. The DNA of the CDR3 is TGTGCCAGTAGCCTACAGGGCAACTATGGCTACACCTTC. Protein product: CASSLQGNYGYTF.